Listed here are 5 T cell receptor beta chains from one sample, sequenced in a study of CXCR3-negative and CXCR3-positive naive CD8 T cells. Broader study findings: CXCR3-positive naive cells carried more hydrophobic TRB CDR3s than CXCR3-negative naive cells did.

The antigens of these receptors remain unknown. UMI-labeled TRB cDNA libraries were prepared by 5' RACE. TCRdb reprocessed the 5' RACE reads and stores each CDR3 protein as one record, lacking DNA. Its table lists 90,000 to 100,000 distinct CDR3 sequences. Specimen: naive CXCR3+ CD8+ T cells from blood. Subset noted: CD45RO-CCR7+CD27+CD95- naive CD8+ T cells expressing CXCR3 (TNR3+). All receptors come from a human donor in good health. Some clones in this sample may be carry-over from other donors' samples.

J is TRBJ1-5 and V is TRBV4-3; TCRdb lists TRBD1, though no DNA is available to test this call. Germline assignment: CDR1 LGHNA and CDR2 YSLEER. The CDR3 is 15 amino acids. The CDR3 spells CASSHHREGNQPQHF.

The genes are TRBV6-1 and TRBJ2-7. Germline loops: CDR1 MNHNS, CDR2 SASEGT. The CDR3 has 13 residues. This chain's CDR3 is CASSEFLGQQQYF.

The chain is built from TRBV6-2 or TRBV6-3 and TRBJ2-1. Germline CDR1 is MNHEY and CDR2 is SVGEGT. This CDR3 has 14 residues. This chain's CDR3 is CASSDYFEQWEQFF.

The V gene is TRBV20-1, the J gene TRBJ1-5; there is no DNA to check the TCRdb D call of TRBD1. The germline CDR1 and CDR2 sequences are DFQATT and SNEGSKA (reference sequence). The CDR3 contains 15 residues. CDR3 residues: CSARQYGQVNQPQHF.

The J gene is TRBJ1-1, the V gene TRBV7-2; TCRdb proposes TRBD1, but this gene call is untestable without DNA. This CDR3 has 15 residues. Germline V gene sequence: CDR1 SGHTA, CDR2 FQGNSA. The CDR3 sequence: CASSPLGLGETEAFF.